These 30 T cell receptor beta chains were sequenced from one sample in a study of blood T cell repertoires in COVID-19 (dated by TCRdb to the early 2020s). Libraries came from the immunoSEQ multiplex PCR assay. TCRdb provides this immuneACCESS table in a form limited to in-frame rearrangements. Some clones are lacking; in checked studies, under half of them reflect an unresolved V gene, and why the rest are absent is not known. The sample profile shows around 170,000 clones; around 80% of them were found once. 12% of the sample is in the top ten clones. Sequenced: peripheral blood. The receptors here all came from a woman older than 75 with COVID-19, enrolled during active disease.

The chain has TRBV7-9 and TRBJ2-3, with D tentatively TRBD1 (6 bases). There are 13 residues in the CDR3. The V end was cut by 2 bases, the J end by 3 bases, with 6 bases between. Germline V lookup: CDR1 SEHNR, CDR2 FQNEAQ (reference sequence). This CDR3 reads CASSLTGTDTQYF. CDR3 bases: TGTGCCAGCAGCTTAACAGGGACAGATACGCAGTATTTT.

J is TRBJ2-6 and V is TRBV5-1; no reliable D call. The CDR3 length is 17 residues. Germline assignment: CDR1 SGHRS and CDR2 YFSETQ. The V end was cut by 0 bases, the J end by 0 bases, with 10 bases between. The CDR3 DNA reads TGCGCCAGCAGCTTGGGGGCACCTCCCTCTGGGGCCAACGTCCTGACTTTC. Its protein product is CASSLGAPPSGANVLTF.

V gene TRBV5-1 combines with J gene TRBJ2-7; the D gene is possibly TRBD2 (6 bases). V gave up 2 bases and J gave up 4 bases, with 13 bases separating them. The CDR3 totals 14 residues. The germline V gene has CDR1 SGHRS and CDR2 YFSETQ. The CDR3 DNA sequence: TGCGCCAGCAGCTTTACTAGCCACCAATACGAGCAGTACTTC. Its protein is CASSFTSHQYEQYF.

V is TRBV23-1 and J is TRBJ2-2, with D maybe TRBD1 (6 bases). TRBV23-1 is an ORF for which the function is uncertain. The length of the CDR3 is 14 residues. V dropped 8 bases and J dropped 3 bases, with 13 bases sitting between them. The CDR3 loop is CASYRDKYTGELFF. CDR3 nucleotide sequence: TGCGCCAGCTACCGGGACAAATACACCGGGGAGCTGTTTTTT.

V usage is TRBV7-9 and J usage is TRBJ2-3, with 9 bases lining up with TRBD2. This CDR3 has 15 amino acids. The V segment lost 1 base and the J segment 3 bases; nucleotides outside the gene matches: 2. Per germline, CDR1 SEHNR and CDR2 FQNEAQ (reference sequence). The CDR3 protein is CASSLGAGGTDTQYF. The CDR3 DNA sequence: TGTGCCAGCAGCTTAGGTGCGGGGGGGACAGATACGCAGTATTTT.

This clone appeared a few times. The CDR3 DNA sequence: TGTGCCAGCAGTTCCTTTTCCCCAGCGGGCTACGAGCAGTACTTC. It is translated as CASSSFSPAGYEQYF. V gene TRBV6-2 or TRBV6-3 combines with J gene TRBJ2-7; weak D call: TRBD2 (6 bases). The CDR3 covers 15 residues. Germline CDR1 is MNHEY and CDR2 is SVGEGT. Deletions cut 4 bases from V and 3 bases from J, with 16 bases between.

This clone occurred a few times. V is TRBV6-6 and J is TRBJ1-2; 9 nucleotides align to TRBD1. J gave up 3 bases and V 2 bases, and 7 bases lay outside the gene matches. The CDR3 length is 16 residues. The germline CDR1 and CDR2 sequences are MNHNY and SVGAGI (reference sequence). CDR3 amino acids: CASSYAGTGSDYGYTF. The CDR3 nucleotides are TGTGCCAGCAGTTACGCCGGGACAGGGTCCGACTATGGCTACACCTTC.

This clone occurred a few times. The V and J genes are TRBV19 and TRBJ1-5; 8 bases agree with TRBD1. V lost 6 bases to trimming and J lost 7 bases; unmatched junction nucleotides: 5. The CDR3 covers 13 residues. The germline V gene has CDR1 LNHDA and CDR2 SQIVND (reference sequence). The CDR3 DNA reads as TGTGCCAGTAGCGGACAGGGTGGACAGCCCCAGCATTTT. Translated, it gives CASSGQGGQPQHF.

This sequence joins TRBV27 and TRBJ2-7, with 14 bases lining up with TRBD2. Germline CDR1 reads MNHEY; CDR2 reads SMNVEV (reference sequence). The V and J ends lost 8 bases and 2 bases, in that order; junction bases with no gene match: 5. CDR3 length: 15 residues. The chain's CDR3 is CASRLGLAGAYEQYF. Here the CDR3 DNA reads TGTGCCAGCCGGCTGGGACTAGCGGGAGCCTACGAGCAGTACTTC.

The chain carries TRBV9 and TRBJ1-2; D is uncertain. This CDR3 spans 15 amino acids. In germline, CDR1 is SGDLS, CDR2 YYNGEE. V was shortened by 0 bases and J by 1 base, with 10 bases between the two germline ends. For the CDR3, the DNA is TGTGCCAGCAGCGTAGGAAGGAGGGTTAACTATGGCTACACCTTC. Translated: CASSVGRRVNYGYTF.

V usage is TRBV6-2 or TRBV6-3 and J usage is TRBJ1-2, with TRBD1 matching 8 bases. This CDR3 has 12 residues. Trimming cost V 5 bases and J 8 bases; bases outside gene matches: 4. From germline, CDR1 is MNHEY and CDR2 SVGEGT. CDR3 loop: CASSNRGYGYTF. The CDR3 bases are TGTGCCAGCAGTAACAGGGGGTACGGCTACACCTTC.

This chain joins TRBV28 and TRBJ1-2; 9 positions agree with TRBD1. CDR3 length: 15 amino acids. Germline V gene sequence: CDR1 MDHEN, CDR2 SYDVKM. V dropped 6 bases and J dropped 0; count of bases not matched to a gene: 5. The DNA for the CDR3 is TGTGCCAGCAGGGGCCGGGACAGGGCTAACTATGGCTACACCTTC. Translated, it gives CASRGRDRANYGYTF.

The chain couples TRBV5-4 to TRBJ1-2; D remains unclear. The CDR3 is 14 residues long. Germline-derived CDR1 and CDR2 are SGHNT and YYREEE (reference sequence). V was cut by 2 bases and J by 5 bases, with 13 bases left in between. CDR3 loop: CASSFPRQDYGYTF. The CDR3 region has the DNA TGTGCCAGCAGCTTCCCTCGCCAGGATTATGGCTACACCTTC.

The chain has TRBV12-3 or TRBV12-4 and TRBJ1-2; maybe TRBD1 (5 bases). CDR3 length: 13 amino acids. V was trimmed by 3 bases and J by 4 bases, leaving 9 bases between them. The CDR3 bases are TGTGCCAGCAGTTTTGACAGACCCTATGGCTACACCTTC. This gives the protein CASSFDRPYGYTF.

The CDR3: CASMVAGVSEQYF. CDR3 coding DNA: TGTGCCAGCATGGTAGCGGGAGTAAGTGAGCAGTACTTC. The rearrangement uses TRBV6-5 and TRBJ2-7; 9 bases match TRBD2. With V trimmed by 7 bases and J by 7 bases, 8 bases remained unmatched. The CDR3 length is 13 residues. The germline gives CDR1 MNHEY, CDR2 SVGAGI.

The V call is TRBV28, the J call TRBJ1-2; D not resolved. CDR1 and CDR2 from the germline V gene are MDHEN and SYDVKM. V was pared by 3 bases and J by 1 base, with 6 bases between. This CDR3 contains 13 residues. DNA for the CDR3: TGTGCCAGCAGTTTTAATCTTAACTATGGCTACACCTTC. Protein sequence: CASSFNLNYGYTF.

V and J are TRBV2 and TRBJ1-1, with D maybe TRBD1 (6 bases). V lost 3 bases and J lost 0, with 11 bases in between. Germline V CDR1 and CDR2: SNHLY, FYNNEI. The length of the CDR3 is 15 residues. The CDR3 sequence: CASSETGSMNTEAFF. CDR3 bases: TGTGCCAGCAGTGAGACAGGTAGTATGAACACTGAAGCTTTCTTT.

V gene TRBV29-1 combines with J gene TRBJ1-2, with 7 nucleotides matching TRBD1. V trimming: 7 bases; J trimming: 2 bases; junction bases outside the gene matches: 4. The CDR3 length is 12 residues. Germline V CDR1 and CDR2: SQVTM, ANQGSEA. CDR3 residues: CSASQGNYGYTF. The CDR3 DNA reads TGCAGCGCGTCACAGGGGAACTATGGCTACACCTTC.

This rearrangement joins TRBV7-8 to TRBJ2-2; 8 bases align to TRBD2. Germline CDR1 reads SGHVS; CDR2 reads FQNEAQ. After removal of 5 bases from V and 3 bases from J, the junction contained 8 bases not matched to a gene. There are 16 residues in the CDR3. CDR3 sequence reads: CASSPSPGGYTGELFF. CDR3 in DNA: TGTGCCAGCAGCCCCTCCCCGGGGGGGTACACCGGGGAGCTGTTTTTT.

The count of this clone is one. CDR3 sequence: CASSLPRASGRTDTQYF. DNA for the CDR3: TGTGCCAGCAGCTTGCCCCGGGCTAGCGGGAGGACAGATACGCAGTATTTT. The gene calls are TRBV5-5 and TRBJ2-3; 11 nucleotides line up with TRBD2. The germline CDR1 and CDR2 sequences are SGHKS and YYEKEE (reference sequence). This CDR3 comprises 17 residues. Trimming took 1 base from V and 3 from J; bases not matched to a gene: 7.

The chain couples TRBV11-2 to TRBJ2-5; perhaps TRBD1 as D (6 bases). The CDR3 contains 15 residues. The V and J ends lost 5 bases and 0 bases respectively, with 13 bases between them. The germline gives CDR1 SGHAT, CDR2 FQNNGV. CDR3 sequence: CASSPPGQNQETQYF. The DNA of the CDR3 is TGTGCCAGCAGCCCCCCCGGACAGAACCAAGAGACCCAGTACTTC. Combining the CDR3 with reference TRBV11-2 and TRBJ2-5 gives the whole variable domain EAGVAQSPRYKIIEKRQSVAFWCNPISGHATLYWYQQILGQGPKLLIQFQNNGVVDDSQLPKDRFSAERLKGVDSTLKIQPAKLEDSAVYLCASSPPGQNQETQYFGPGTRLLVL.

V is TRBV10-3 and J is TRBJ2-5; TRBD1 agrees at 8 bases. V lost 7 bases and J lost 4; bases outside the gene matches: 8. The length of the CDR3 is 14 residues. The germline V gene has CDR1 ENHRY and CDR2 SYGVKD. This CDR3 reads CAINPGQGVETQYF. CDR3 sequence (DNA): TGTGCCATCAACCCAGGACAGGGAGTAGAGACCCAGTACTTC.

This chain links TRBV5-6 with TRBJ1-1, with TRBD1 matching 8 bases. This CDR3 is built from 15 residues. The germline V gene has CDR1 SGHDT and CDR2 YYEEEE. V trimming: 4 bases; J trimming: 5 bases; junction bases outside the gene matches: 10. The CDR3 sequence: CASSPRTGMGTEAFF. Here the CDR3 DNA reads TGTGCCAGCAGCCCCCGGACAGGGATGGGTACTGAAGCTTTCTTT.

This rearrangement joins TRBV6-2 or TRBV6-3 to TRBJ2-3; 7 bases are shared with TRBD2. CDR3 length: 18 amino acids. The V segment lost 2 bases and the J segment 3 bases; nucleotides outside the gene matches: 14. Germline assignment: CDR1 MNHEY and CDR2 SVGEGT. The CDR3: CASSYEGWETSPTDTQYF. As DNA, the CDR3 is TGTGCCAGCAGTTACGAAGGTTGGGAGACTAGCCCAACAGATACGCAGTATTTT.

This chain links TRBV2 with TRBJ1-1; the match to TRBD1 covers 7 bases. The V gene end was trimmed by 7 bases and the J gene end by 1 base; junction bases not matched to a gene: 3. CDR1 and CDR2 (germline): SNHLY, FYNNEI. This CDR3 has 13 residues. The CDR3: CASMRDRNTEAFF. CDR3 nucleotides: TGTGCCAGCATGAGGGACAGGAACACTGAAGCTTTCTTT.

V and J are TRBV29-1 and TRBJ2-7; a possible D gene is TRBD1 (5 bases). The CDR3 runs to 14 residues. V was trimmed by 3 bases and J by 4 bases, leaving 16 bases between them. CDR1 SQVTM and CDR2 ANQGSEA come from the germline V gene. CDR3 residues: CSVESTGGNYEQYF. As DNA, the CDR3 is TGCAGCGTTGAGAGCACAGGTGGCAATTACGAGCAGTACTTC.

This clone was found once. The J gene is TRBJ2-3, the V gene TRBV7-9; the match to TRBD2 covers 8 bases. The V gene end was trimmed by 5 bases and the J gene end by 3 bases; junction bases not matched to a gene: 7. Germline lookup yields CDR1 SEHNR and CDR2 FQNEAQ (reference sequence). CDR3 length: 15 amino acids. CDR3 amino acids: CASSRTGGTTDTQYF. The CDR3 coding sequence is TGTGCCAGCAGCCGAACGGGGGGGACGACAGATACGCAGTATTTT.

The chain combines TRBV5-6 with TRBJ2-2, with TRBD1 as a possible D gene (5 bases). The length of the CDR3 is 16 residues. The germline V gene has CDR1 SGHDT and CDR2 YYEEEE. V was shortened by 2 bases and J by 5 bases, with 16 bases between the two germline ends. The CDR3: CASSLPQGQGTGELFF. The CDR3 region has the DNA TGTGCCAGCAGCTTACCTCAGGGTCAGGGAACCGGGGAGCTGTTTTTT. Full variable domain (missing parts from reference TRBV5-6 and TRBJ2-2): DAGVTQSPTHLIKTRGQQVTLRCSPKSGHDTVSWYQQALGQGPQFIFQYYEEEERQRGNFPDRFSGHQFPNYSSELNVNALLLGDSALYLCASSLPQGQGTGELFFGEGSRLTVL.

This sequence joins TRBV9 and TRBJ1-6, with TRBD1 identical over 9 bases. This CDR3 region has 15 residues. Trimming cost V 3 bases and J 8 bases; bases outside gene matches: 6. Germline CDR1 and CDR2: SGDLS and YYNGEE. DNA of the CDR3: TGTGCCAGCAGCGCTGGGGACAGGGCCGATTCACCCCTCCACTTT. Translation: CASSAGDRADSPLHF.

The chain combines TRBV5-1 with TRBJ2-2; 7 bases line up with TRBD2. V was pared by 7 bases and J by 2 bases, with 5 bases of the junction left unmatched. CDR1 SGHRS and CDR2 YFSETQ come from the germline V gene. This CDR3 has 14 amino acids. The CDR3 loop reads CASLLAANTGELFF. Written as DNA, the CDR3 is TGCGCCAGCCTCCTAGCGGCTAACACCGGGGAGCTGTTTTTT.